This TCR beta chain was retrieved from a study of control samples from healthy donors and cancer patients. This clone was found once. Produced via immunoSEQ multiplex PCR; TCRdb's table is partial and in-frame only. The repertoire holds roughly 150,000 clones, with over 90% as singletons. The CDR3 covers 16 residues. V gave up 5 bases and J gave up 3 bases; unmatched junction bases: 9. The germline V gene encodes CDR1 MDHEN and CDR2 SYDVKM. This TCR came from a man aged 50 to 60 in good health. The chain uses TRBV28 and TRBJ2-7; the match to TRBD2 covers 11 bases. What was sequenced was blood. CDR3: CASSATGLAGYYEQYF. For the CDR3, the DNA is TGTGCCAGCAGTGCTACCGGACTAGCGGGTTACTACGAGCAGTACTTC.